The present T cell receptor beta chain was sequenced within a study of T cell repertoires in cytomegalovirus infection. This clonotype was counted once. Its cognate antigen is unknown. Via MiXCR, TCRdb re-called the reads, giving one row per CDR3 protein. The top ten clones hold around a sixth of a sample with hundreds of thousands of distinct CDR3 sequences, about 30% of them seen once. CDR3 length: 15 amino acids. Per the germline V gene, CDR1 is DFQATT and CDR2 is SNEGSKA (reference sequence). Trimming removed 5 bases at V and 7 bases at J, with 21 bases between. The sequencing used cultured PBMCs, collected from culture after CMV antigen stimulation. The TCR originated in a human donor in good health (CMV status not recorded). Some clones in this sample may be carry-over from other donors' samples. The chain combines TRBV20-1 with TRBJ1-5; D may be TRBD1 (6 bases). CDR3 nucleotides: TGCAGTGCTCCACGGCGGGGGGGCGGGGGCCAGCCCCAGCATTTT. This sequence encodes CSAPRRGGGGQPQHF.